Only one count was recorded for the clone carrying this T cell receptor (beta chain). These data belong to a study of CD8 T cells in Susac syndrome. The authors carried out high-throughput sequencing of TCR beta. They applied it to CD8+ and CD4+ T cells obtained from blood. RNA was extracted with the RNeasy kit, and a quantity of about 0.45 to 1 ug was reverse transcribed using random hexamers. Using its own MiXCR run on the immunoSEQ multiplex PCR reads, TCRdb lists one record per CDR3 protein. Of some 150,000 distinct CDR3 sequences in the sample, 95% were seen once. The receptor was isolated from a human donor with Susac syndrome. The sample was CD4+ T cells from PBMCs.

CDR3 residues: CSVGRRGIFQETQYF. As DNA, the CDR3 is TGCAGCGTGGGCCGACGGGGGATTTTTCAAGAGACCCAGTACTTC. The chain couples TRBV29-1 to TRBJ2-5, with a tentative D call TRBD2 (6 bases). The CDR3 totals 15 residues. V gave up 6 bases and J gave up 2 bases, with 19 bases separating them. Germline assignment: CDR1 SQVTM and CDR2 ANQGSEA.